This T cell receptor beta chain appears in the sequencing data of a study of blood T cell repertoires in COVID-19. Study at large: T cells, B-cell-depleted T cells, or PBMCs supplied cDNA or gDNA.

V lost 2 bases and J lost 3, with 14 bases in between. Per the germline V gene, CDR1 is GTSNPN and CDR2 is SVGIG (reference sequence). The CDR3 contains 14 residues. In the authors' workflow: Nucleated cell counts were estimated from reference gene primer amplification. The assay was immunoSEQ multiplex PCR, and TCRdb's table has in-frame clones only and misses some. The DNA was the basis for D and trimming; V, J and clone size are from that table. The table includes 380,000 or so clones, 88% detected once. The V and J genes are TRBV30 and TRBJ2-7, with D uncertain. This sequence originates from a woman between 40 and 50 years old with acute COVID-19. Material for sequencing was PBMCs or T cells enriched from blood (not recorded which). In DNA, the CDR3 is TGTGCCTGGAGTATGGTCCCGAGCATCTACGAGCAGTACTTC. It specifies CAWSMVPSIYEQYF.